What follows is one T cell receptor (beta chain) and its context. This clone showed up just once. Its antigen is not yet known. The record has no base qualities; no much larger clone is one base away. The entire amount of isolated RNA was reverse transcribed using the High Capacity cDNA Reverse Transcription Kit, so the sequenced TCRB transcripts were expressed ones. Deep immunoSEQ sequencing was applied to naive, central memory and regulatory T cell samples, giving an average of around 3.8 million total reads per sample. Sorted cells were lysed in RLT buffer and RNA was extracted with DNase-treated RNeasy Micro or Mini kits, depending on cell number. To prevent cross-contamination, every cell subset was processed on its own, while patient and healthy donor samples were processed together. Using the immunoSEQ multiplex PCR, TCRB sequences were amplified from cDNA into 87-bp fragments spanning the CDR3 region. Sequencing of the amplicons was done on the Illumina HiSeq platform. Concerning the study's data processing: Synthetic template baselines were used to correct PCR bias computationally, reads within Hamming distance 2 were collapsed together, and singletons that could not be merged were discarded. By aligning reads against IMGT, V, D and J genes, CDR3 length, and insertions or deletions at six rearrangement sites were assigned. Within each subset, clonotype counts were normalized to the number of sorted cells before true diversity and Gini coefficients were calculated with the tcR R package. Repertoire sharing was quantified using the overlap coefficient calculated on TCRB nucleotide sequences. The table was pulled from immuneACCESS by TCRdb, which kept in-frame rearrangements only. Such tables lose some clones; where checked, under half of the loss comes from unresolved V genes, and the rest has no known cause. V and J calls and clone size follow that table, whereas D and trimming were derived from the DNA. The sample yields 140,000 to 150,000 clones; 48% were counted once. The ten largest clones take up 0.42% of the sample.

This entry comes from a study of beta chain features in type 1 diabetes listed by TCRdb under 2018. Background on the whole study: Mean age, gender distribution, total cell number and subset yield were not different between patients and healthy donors. Regulatory and stem cell-like memory subsets were obtained from only 8 patients and about 8 healthy donors, while naive and central memory subsets were obtained from all 30 or so donors. The study compared the TCRB repertoires of sorted circulating CD4+ T cell subsets in recently diagnosed type 1 diabetes patients with those in matched healthy donors. A total of 90 million to 120 million sorted cells were examined across all samples, and a strong correlation was observed between cell number per subset and RNA yield. Study-wide findings and limitations: Because cDNA was sequenced instead of genomic DNA, activated cells with high expression could be over-represented, although the groups did not differ in activation or CD3 levels. Naive, central memory and regulatory TCRB repertoires appeared to be more alike among patients than among healthy donors. In all four CD4+ subsets, TCRB CDR3 length was moderately but significantly shorter in type 1 diabetes patients. Fewer insertions and more nucleotide deletions at VDJ recombination sites were observed in patients with type 1 diabetes, implying thymic rearrangement abnormalities. HLA sub-analyses involved small numbers of individuals, so any influence of HLA type on TCRB rearrangement remained unresolved. Shorter templates might be favored by PCR, yet because patient and control samples were amplified and corrected together, any such skew would affect both groups equally.

The germline V gene supplies CDR1 SQVTM and CDR2 ANQGSEA. V was cut back by 7 bases and J by 4 bases, leaving a gap of 25 bases between them. Inclusive of the bounding cysteine and phenylalanine, the CDR3 is 16 residues long. Just CDR3 DNA is preserved here, 48 bases in frame from base 1. From each donor, a single peripheral blood sample of roughly 0.11 L on average was drawn into heparinised tubes. A BD FACSAria II and a panel including CD45RO, CCR7, CD25, CD127, CD95 and CD27 were used to sort naive, central memory, regulatory and stem cell-like memory CD4+ T cells. Every sorted population had a purity above 98%. PBMCs were isolated immediately by Lymphoprep density gradient centrifugation and stained directly without culture. So that batch effects would be minimized, each experiment stained and sorted samples in pairs, pairing one healthy donor with one patient.

The clonotype comes from a man between 18 and 29 years old in good health. This receptor chain uses TRBV29-1 and TRBJ1-2; the D region possibly corresponds to TRBD1 (5 bases align). Sequences were obtained from Tregs from blood. The sample's cell subset or site label, decoded: regulatory CD4+ T cells. The nucleotides read TGCAGCGCCCGGCGGATACCGGGGGAGTTTTCCTATGGCTACACCTTC. The resulting protein is CSARRIPGEFSYGYTF.